These T cell receptor gamma chains were read from a single sample in a study of human gamma delta and Vdelta1 T cells. Their cognate antigens are unknown. TCRdb called clones anew from the PCR reads with CATT. The data show 4,000 to 5,000 gamma-chain clones, with around a third seen just once and nearly 3% held by the top ten. Sequencing input: Vdelta1 gamma-delta T cells from blood grown in culture (DOT cells). All receptors come from a human donor in good health. CDR3s include the opening cysteine and the closing phenylalanine or tryptophan. Each record gives: J gene, clone size, V gene, CDR3 DNA, CDR3 protein. Part of the rows lack a size; the others show once, few, many or a class for expanded clones.

j_gene: TRGJ1/TRGJ2; abundance: few; v_gene: TRGV5; CDR3nt: TGTGCCACCTGGGACACGCCGCGATGTGAGAAACTCTTT; CDR3aa: CATWDTPRCEKLF
j_gene: TRGJ1/TRGJ2; abundance: NA; v_gene: TRGV4; CDR3nt: TGTGCCACCTGGATCGATTATTATAAGAAACTCTTT; CDR3aa: CATWIDYYKKLF
j_gene: TRGJ1/TRGJ2; abundance: NA; v_gene: TRGV2; CDR3nt: TGTGCCACCTGGGACGGGCTTTTCTGTAAGAAACTCTTT; CDR3aa: CATWDGLFCKKLF
j_gene: TRGJP2; abundance: NA; v_gene: TRGV11; CDR3nt: NA; CDR3aa: CTTVPAFDHDWIKTF
j_gene: TRGJP2; abundance: medium-sized; v_gene: TRGV2; CDR3nt: TGTGCCACCTGGGACGGAACAAGTAGTGATTGGATCAAGACGTTT; CDR3aa: CATWDGTSSDWIKTF
j_gene: TRGJ1/TRGJ2; abundance: NA; v_gene: TRGV5; CDR3nt: TGTGCCACCTGGGACAGATATAATTATTATAAGAAACTCTTT; CDR3aa: CATWDRYNYYKKLF
j_gene: TRGJ1/TRGJ2; abundance: few; v_gene: TRGV10; CDR3nt: TGTGCTGCGTGGGATTACGATTATAAGAAACTCTTT; CDR3aa: CAAWDYDYKKLF
j_gene: TRGJ1/TRGJ2; abundance: NA; v_gene: TRGV9; CDR3nt: TGTGCCTTGTGGGAGGCACCCTCGAATTATTATAAGAAACTCTTT; CDR3aa: CALWEAPSNYYKKLF
j_gene: TRGJ1/TRGJ2; abundance: NA; v_gene: TRGV5; CDR3nt: TGTGCCACCTGGGTCAAGGGGGCAAATTATTATAAGAAACTCTTT; CDR3aa: CATWVKGANYYKKLF
j_gene: TRGJ1/TRGJ2; abundance: few; v_gene: TRGV8; CDR3nt: TGTGCCACCTGGGATAGGTTTGGCTATAAGAAACTCTTT; CDR3aa: CATWDRFGYKKLF
j_gene: TRGJP2; abundance: NA; v_gene: TRGV2; CDR3nt: TGTGCCACCTGGGACGGAAGTAGTAGTGATTGGATCAAGACGTTT; CDR3aa: CATWDGSSSDWIKTF
j_gene: TRGJP2; abundance: medium-sized; v_gene: TRGV3; CDR3nt: TGTGCCACCTGGGACAGGAGTAGTGATTGGATCAAGACGTTT; CDR3aa: CATWDRSSDWIKTF
j_gene: TRGJP2; abundance: NA; v_gene: TRGV4; CDR3nt: TGTGCCACCTGGCACAGTAGTGATTGGATCAAGACGTTT; CDR3aa: CATWHSSDWIKTF
j_gene: TRGJ1/TRGJ2; abundance: few; v_gene: TRGV2; CDR3nt: TGTGCCACCTGGGACGGGCGGTGTCATTATAAGAAACTCTTT; CDR3aa: CATWDGRCHYKKLF
j_gene: TRGJP2; abundance: medium-sized; v_gene: TRGV3; CDR3nt: TGTGCCACCTGGGACAAAGCCGGGCGTAGTGATTGGATCAAGACGTTT; CDR3aa: CATWDKAGRSDWIKTF
j_gene: TRGJP; abundance: few; v_gene: TRGV2; CDR3nt: TGTGCCACCTGGGACGGCCAAGAGTTGGGCAAAAAAATCAAGGTATTT; CDR3aa: CATWDGQELGKKIKVF
j_gene: TRGJP2; abundance: few; v_gene: TRGV2; CDR3nt: TGTGCCACCTGGGACGGGGGTGATTGGATCAAGACGTTT; CDR3aa: CATWDGGDWIKTF
j_gene: TRGJ1/TRGJ2; abundance: NA; v_gene: TRGV8; CDR3nt: TGTGCCACCTGGGCGAATTATTATAAGAAACTCTTT; CDR3aa: CATWANYYKKLF
j_gene: TRGJ1/TRGJ2; abundance: NA; v_gene: TRGV9; CDR3nt: TGTGCCTTGTGGGAGGCTTCCAATTATTATAAGAAACTCTTT; CDR3aa: CALWEASNYYKKLF
j_gene: TRGJP1; abundance: NA; v_gene: TRGV5; CDR3nt: TGTGCCACCTGGGACAGGCTACCGGTCCATACCACTGGTTGGTTCAAGATATTT; CDR3aa: CATWDRLPVHTTGWFKIF
j_gene: TRGJ1/TRGJ2; abundance: few; v_gene: TRGV4; CDR3nt: TGTGCCACCTGGGACAGGCTTGGAATGTCATTTGTGAAACTCTTT; CDR3aa: CATWDRLGMSFVKLF
j_gene: TRGJP1; abundance: NA; v_gene: TRGV11; CDR3nt: TGTGCCTGCTGGATTAGGCACGAGGAAACCACTGGTTGGTTCAAGATATTT; CDR3aa: CACWIRHEETTGWFKIF
j_gene: TRGJ1/TRGJ2; abundance: once; v_gene: TRGV5; CDR3nt: TGTGCCACCTGGGACAGGCCCACTAAGAAACTCTTT; CDR3aa: CATWDRPTKKLF
j_gene: TRGJ1/TRGJ2; abundance: NA; v_gene: TRGV3; CDR3nt: TGTGCCACCTGGGGTAACCGGAACGTTAAGAAACTCTTT; CDR3aa: CATWGNRNVKKLF
j_gene: TRGJ1/TRGJ2; abundance: once; v_gene: TRGV4; CDR3nt: TGTGCCACCTGGGATGTCCTTTATTATAAGAAACTCTTT; CDR3aa: CATWDVLYYKKLF
j_gene: TRGJP1; abundance: NA; v_gene: TRGV2; CDR3nt: TGTGCCACCTGGGACGGGCCGTACTGGTTCAAGATATTT; CDR3aa: CATWDGPYWFKIF
j_gene: TRGJP1; abundance: few; v_gene: TRGV5; CDR3nt: TGTGCCACCTGGGACAGCTCGGGTACCACTGGTTGGTTCAAGATATTT; CDR3aa: CATWDSSGTTGWFKIF
j_gene: TRGJ1/TRGJ2; abundance: NA; v_gene: TRGV4; CDR3nt: TGTGCCACCTGGGATGGGCAGAATTATTATAAGAAACTCTTT; CDR3aa: CATWDGQNYYKKLF
j_gene: TRGJ1/TRGJ2; abundance: NA; v_gene: TRGV5; CDR3nt: TGTGCCACCTGGGACGGTCAGAATTATTATAAGAAACTCTTT; CDR3aa: CATWDGQNYYKKLF